The 15 T cell receptor beta chains below were found in one sample sequenced in a study of technical replicates of blood from a few donors. The assay was immunoSEQ multiplex PCR, and TCRdb's table has in-frame clones only and misses some. The repertoire consists of about 81,000 clones, with roughly 95% occurring once and the leading ten covering 0.36%. The specimen sequenced was T cells isolated from PBMCs. The receptors were sampled from a human donor in good health.

The chain joins TRBV5-1 to TRBJ1-1; weak D call: TRBD1 (5 bases). CDR3 size: 14 residues. V lost 2 bases to trimming and J lost 5 bases, with 13 bases between them. CDR1 and CDR2 (germline): SGHRS, YFSETQ. The CDR3 spells CASSFRRGVTEAFF. The CDR3 bases are TGCGCCAGCAGCTTTCGTCGGGGGGTTACTGAAGCTTTCTTT.

This sequence joins TRBV11-2 and TRBJ1-2; D is perhaps TRBD1 (5 bases). CDR1 is SGHAT and CDR2 is FQNNGV in the germline V gene. Between the trimmed V and J ends, which lost 6 bases and 3 bases, there was a span of 17 bases. This CDR3 is 15 amino acids long. The CDR3 DNA follows: TGTGCCAGCAGTTTTTTACGAACGGGGGACTATGGCTACACCTTC. This encodes CASSFLRTGDYGYTF.

This CDR3 reads CAWSGERYEQFF. CDR3 coding DNA: TGTGCCTGGAGTGGTGAGAGGTATGAGCAGTTCTTC. The chain couples TRBV30 to TRBJ2-1; D is uncertain. Looked up from germline, CDR1 is GTSNPN and CDR2 is SVGIG (reference sequence). Trimming took 1 base from V and 8 from J, leaving 9 bases between them. The CDR3 consists of 12 residues.

This clone was detected only once. This sequence joins TRBV28 and TRBJ2-2, with a tentative D call TRBD1 (6 bases). The ends were cut back, 1 base at V and 7 bases at J, with 10 bases in the middle. The length of the CDR3 is 14 residues. Per the germline V gene, CDR1 is MDHEN and CDR2 is SYDVKM. CDR3 residues: CASSLSGESGELFF. The CDR3 DNA is TGTGCCAGCAGTTTATCAGGGGAGAGCGGGGAGCTGTTTTTT.

V and J are TRBV5-6 and TRBJ1-2; D is uncertain. This CDR3 region has 12 residues. Germline CDR1 SGHDT, CDR2 YYEEEE. V was shortened by 7 bases and J by 4 bases, with 11 bases between the two germline ends. The CDR3 protein is CASGSAVYGYTF. The CDR3 nucleotides are TGTGCCAGCGGCTCCGCAGTCTATGGCTACACCTTC.

The rearrangement links TRBV27 to TRBJ2-1; maybe TRBD2 (5 bases). Germline loops: CDR1 MNHEY, CDR2 SMNVEV (reference sequence). The length of the CDR3 is 15 residues. Trimming stripped 0 bases from V and 6 bases from J, with 12 bases between. The CDR3 protein is CASSLSAVVSNEQFF. CDR3 coding DNA: TGTGCCAGCAGTTTATCAGCGGTCGTTAGCAATGAGCAGTTCTTC.

The V and J genes are TRBV4-2 and TRBJ2-3; TRBD2 might be the D (5 bases). V gave up 0 bases and J gave up 2 bases, with 15 bases separating them. Looked up from germline, CDR1 is LGHNA and CDR2 is YNFKEQ. The CDR3 is made up of 17 amino acids. CDR3 bases: TGTGCCAGCAGCCAAGATATGGCGGGCGACCACACAGATACGCAGTATTTT. Encoded protein: CASSQDMAGDHTDTQYF.

This clone was detected once. The chain is built from TRBV5-1 and TRBJ2-7, with a tentative D call TRBD2 (6 bases). The CDR3 contains 14 residues. The ends were cut back, 0 bases at V and 5 bases at J, with 12 bases in the middle. Germline V CDR1 and CDR2: SGHRS, YFSETQ. CDR3 amino acids: CASSLGQGGNEQYF. The CDR3 coding sequence is TGCGCCAGCAGCTTGGGGCAGGGAGGAAACGAGCAGTACTTC. Full variable domain (rest looked up from reference TRBV5-1 and TRBJ2-7): KAGVTQTPRYLIKTRGQQVTLSCSPISGHRSVSWYQQTPGQGLQFLFEYFSETQRNKGNFPGRFSGRQFSNSRSEMNVSTLELGDSALYLCASSLGQGGNEQYFGPGTRLTVT.

CDR3 residues: CASSEVGGRNFF. The CDR3 DNA is TGTGCCAGCAGTGAAGTGGGGGGGCGAAATTTCTTT. This rearrangement joins TRBV6-1 to TRBJ1-1, with D perhaps matching TRBD1 (6 bases). The length of the CDR3 is 12 residues. Germline assignment: CDR1 MNHNS and CDR2 SASEGT. The V end was cut by 1 base, the J end by 13 bases, with 13 bases between.

The chain links TRBV11-2 to TRBJ2-7; 11 positions agree with TRBD1. V dropped 6 bases and J dropped 0; count of bases not matched to a gene: 1. This CDR3 comprises 14 residues. CDR1 and CDR2 from the germline V gene are SGHAT and FQNNGV. DNA for the CDR3: TGTGCCAGCAGGGGACAGGGGGGCTCCTACGAGCAGTACTTC. Translated: CASRGQGGSYEQYF. The whole variable domain, filled in from reference TRBV11-2 and TRBJ2-7, reads EAGVAQSPRYKIIEKRQSVAFWCNPISGHATLYWYQQILGQGPKLLIQFQNNGVVDDSQLPKDRFSAERLKGVDSTLKIQPAKLEDSAVYLCASRGQGGSYEQYFGPGTRLTVT.

This sequence joins TRBV19 and TRBJ2-5; 10 nucleotides line up with TRBD2. The CDR3 sequence is 13 residues long. The ends lost 8 bases at V and 4 bases at J; junction bases unmatched: 4. Germline V lookup: CDR1 LNHDA, CDR2 SQIVND (reference sequence). The CDR3 coding sequence is TGTGCCAGTTCGCGACTAGCGGGAGAGACCCAGTACTTC. The encoded protein is CASSRLAGETQYF.

J is TRBJ1-2 and V is TRBV28, with a possible D match to TRBD1 (5 bases). Germline assignment: CDR1 MDHEN and CDR2 SYDVKM. Trimming shortened V by 5 bases and J by 5 bases, and 15 bases separated the two germline ends. This CDR3 has 14 amino acids. This CDR3 is CASSRPTGTYGYTF. The CDR3 DNA reads TGTGCCAGCAGTCGACCTACCGGGACTTATGGCTACACCTTC.

This chain joins TRBV6-4 and TRBJ1-1; possible D gene TRBD1, 6 bases. The germline CDR1 and CDR2 sequences are MRHNA and SNTAGT. The CDR3 spans 12 residues. Trimming took 6 bases from V and 1 from J, leaving 6 bases between them. As DNA, the CDR3 is TGTGCCAGCAGGGGACAGAACACTGAAGCTTTCTTT. It codes for CASRGQNTEAFF.

This chain joins TRBV7-2 and TRBJ2-3; no clear D gene. The germline V and J ends were trimmed by 1 base and 1 base, with 6 bases remaining between them. Germline V gene data show CDR1 as SGHTA and CDR2 as FQGNSA. CDR3 size: 14 residues. CDR3 nucleotide sequence: TGTGCCAGCAGCTTAGGCTCGGGCACAGATACGCAGTATTTT. Residues: CASSLGSGTDTQYF.

Here the CDR3 reads CAVREGTEAFF. In DNA form, the CDR3 reads TGTGCCGTACGGGAGGGAACTGAAGCTTTCTTT. The rearrangement links TRBV10-3 to TRBJ1-1; D not resolved. CDR3 length: 11 residues. Germline CDR1 and CDR2: ENHRY and SYGVKD. Trimming stripped 11 bases from V and 5 bases from J, with 12 bases between.